What follows are 28 T cell receptor beta chains derived from one specimen sequenced in a study of regulatory T cells in long-lasting Graves disease. Documented time point: persistent/refractory GD, antithyroid drugs over 5 years with positive TRAb. The authors made the TCR library using RNA they extracted from PBMCs. The authors built TCR beta libraries using iRepertoire HTBI primers and Arm-PCR of CDR3 regions. Each CDR3 protein gets one entry after TCRdb re-called the multiplex PCR reads with MiXCR. The sample holds 650,000 to 700,000 distinct CDR3 sequences; 25% to 35% are singletons and the top ten take roughly 40%. Source: peripheral blood mononuclear cells (PBMCs), taken when the disease was refractory, from a patient treated with antithyroid drugs. These TCRs come from a female donor with Graves disease.

The rearrangement links TRBV20-1 to TRBJ2-5; possible D gene TRBD2, 5 bases. This CDR3 spans 14 amino acids. Trimming pared 0 bases from V and 4 bases from J, leaving 12 bases between. Germline V gene lookup returns CDR1 DFQATT and CDR2 SNEGSKA (reference sequence). The CDR3 spells CSARDHDYLETQYF. For the CDR3, the DNA is TGCAGTGCTAGAGATCACGACTACCTAGAGACCCAGTACTTC.

The chain joins TRBV30 to TRBJ2-2; 10 nucleotides align to TRBD2. The J segment lost 4 bases and the V segment lost 3 bases, leaving 5 bases of the junction unmatched. Germline V lookup: CDR1 GTSNPN, CDR2 SVGIG (reference sequence). The CDR3 totals 15 residues. The CDR3 is CAWRRTSGPTGELFF. The CDR3 DNA sequence: TGTGCCTGGAGGCGGACTAGCGGACCCACCGGGGAGCTGTTTTTT.

The chain has TRBV28 and TRBJ2-7, with D possibly TRBD2 on 6 matching bases. CDR1 and CDR2 from the germline V gene are MDHEN and SYDVKM. The V and J ends lost 3 bases and 3 bases respectively, with 9 bases between them. The CDR3 extends over 13 amino acids. CDR3 loop: CASSFDGGYEQYF. CDR3 in DNA: TGTGCCAGCAGTTTTGACGGGGGCTACGAGCAGTACTTC.

A few counts support this clonotype. V gene TRBV28 combines with J gene TRBJ1-4, with D perhaps matching TRBD1 (5 bases). The length of the CDR3 is 15 residues. Germline V gene data show CDR1 as MDHEN and CDR2 as SYDVKM. V was trimmed by 6 bases and J by 5 bases, leaving 16 bases between them. DNA of the CDR3: TGTGCCAGCAGCCCCCTGGGGAGGGGAAATGAAAAACTGTTTTTT. Its translation is CASSPLGRGNEKLFF.

The rearrangement joins TRBV29-1 to TRBJ2-5; D may be TRBD1 or TRBD2 (5 bases each). Germline-derived CDR1 and CDR2 are SQVTM and ANQGSEA. The CDR3 contains 15 residues. The germline V and J ends were trimmed by 4 bases and 1 base, with 16 bases remaining between them. The CDR3 DNA is TGCAGCGTTGGGGGCTCGGGGAAGGCCCAAGAGACCCAGTACTTC. Its protein is CSVGGSGKAQETQYF. Based on the CDR3 plus reference TRBV29-1 and TRBJ2-5, the full variable domain is SAVISQKPSRDICQRGTSLTIQCQVDSQVTMMFWYRQQPGQSLTLIATANQGSEATYESGFVIDKFPISRPNLTFSTLTVSNMSPEDSSIYLCSVGGSGKAQETQYFGPGTRLLVL.

This clonotype has at least ten counts. At one end the junction does not follow the germline gene, possibly because of a read error. The V gene is TRBV6-5, the J gene TRBJ1-1; perhaps TRBD1 as D (6 bases). This CDR3 has 16 residues. Germline V gene data show CDR1 as MNHEY and CDR2 as SVGAGI. The CDR3 loop reads CASRYWIGGADTEAFF. The CDR3 region has the DNA TGTGCCAGCAGGTACTGGATTGGGGGCGCGGACACTGAAGCTTTCTTT.

This clonotype has a count of ten or more. The V gene is TRBV20-1, the J gene TRBJ2-2; D not resolved. Looked up from germline, CDR1 is DFQATT and CDR2 is SNEGSKA (reference sequence). This CDR3 comprises 17 residues. Trimming pared 0 bases from V and 1 base from J, leaving 15 bases between. The CDR3 here is CSARDRRGILNTGELFF. The CDR3 region has the DNA TGCAGTGCTAGAGATAGGCGAGGAATCCTGAACACCGGGGAGCTGTTTTTT.

V usage is TRBV6-1 and J usage is TRBJ2-7, with D possibly matching TRBD1 (6 bases). The germline CDR1 and CDR2 sequences are MNHNS and SASEGT. Trimming stripped 2 bases from V and 6 bases from J, with 17 bases between. The CDR3 spans 15 residues. CDR3 nucleotide sequence: TGTGCCAGCAGTGAATCATCAGGGGCGTCGGGCGAGCAGTACTTC. It codes for CASSESSGASGEQYF.

This clonotype was seen more than once but under ten times. The rearrangement joins TRBV5-1 to TRBJ2-7; 8 bases match TRBD1. Germline V gives CDR1 SGHRS, CDR2 YFSETQ. The CDR3 consists of 17 residues. Trimming took 0 bases from V and 2 from J; bases not matched to a gene: 10. CDR3 sequence (DNA): TGCGCCAGCAGCTTGGCCCGGCACAGGGGGGTTCCCTACGAGCAGTACTTC. Its protein product is CASSLARHRGVPYEQYF.

In its sample, this clonotype was seen a few times. The gene calls are TRBV28 and TRBJ1-2; D is possibly TRBD1 (6 bases). CDR3 size: 13 residues. Germline assignment: CDR1 MDHEN and CDR2 SYDVKM. Trimming cost V 8 bases and J 3 bases, with 13 bases left between them. The CDR3 is CASAPTGDYGYTF. Written as DNA, the CDR3 is TGTGCCAGCGCCCCGACAGGCGACTATGGCTACACCTTC.

The chain carries TRBV9 and TRBJ2-7; D is unresolved. The germline CDR1 and CDR2 sequences are SGDLS and YYNGEE. V was clipped by 0 bases and J by 2 bases, with 6 bases between them. The CDR3 runs 13 residues. This chain's CDR3 is CASSVGIPYEQYF. The DNA of the CDR3 is TGTGCCAGCAGCGTAGGGATCCCCTACGAGCAGTACTTC.

This clonotype showed up just a few times. J is TRBJ2-5 and V is TRBV7-2; tentative D call: TRBD1 (8 bases). This CDR3 has 16 residues. Trimming shortened V by 6 bases and J by 2 bases, and 19 bases separated the two germline ends. CDR1 is SGHTA and CDR2 is FQGNSA in the germline V gene. The CDR3 loop is CASRLGGTGRQETQYF. The CDR3 nucleotides are TGTGCCAGCAGGTTGGGAGGGACAGGAAGGCAAGAGACCCAGTACTTC.

This clonotype was seen a few times. The chain uses TRBV6-5 and TRBJ1-5; D possibly corresponds to TRBD1 (5 bases). CDR1 is MNHEY, CDR2 SVGAGI, per germline. Trimming pared 4 bases from V and 11 bases from J, leaving 12 bases between. The CDR3 is 12 amino acids. This CDR3 reads CASSSPGSTQHF. DNA of the CDR3: TGTGCCAGCAGTTCCCCAGGGTCAACCCAGCATTTT.

The gene calls are TRBV29-1 and TRBJ1-2; no reliable D call. Per the germline V gene, CDR1 is SQVTM and CDR2 is ANQGSEA. The length of the CDR3 is 12 residues. Deletions cut 4 bases from V and 6 bases from J, with 12 bases between. DNA of the CDR3: TGCAGCGTTGGGCCTTTCGGGGATGGCTACACCTTC. Its protein product is CSVGPFGDGYTF.

This clonotype was counted a few times. The chain combines TRBV12-3 or TRBV12-4 with TRBJ2-7; the D gene is possibly TRBD2 (6 bases). The ends were cut back, 6 bases at V and 5 bases at J, with 17 bases in the middle. The CDR3 spans 14 residues. CDR3 region: CASSWDSSRDEQYF. DNA for the CDR3: TGTGCCAGCAGCTGGGACTCCTCGAGGGACGAGCAGTACTTC.

The DNA for the CDR3 is TGTGCCAGCAGCCCCACACCACGTTCTTCCCAGAACACTGAAGCTTTCTTT. This encodes CASSPTPRSSQNTEAFF. This chain uses TRBV11-2 with TRBJ1-1; D remains ambiguous. The germline V and J ends were trimmed by 5 bases and 1 base, with 20 bases remaining between them. The CDR3 loop spans 17 amino acids. Germline CDR1 and CDR2: SGHAT and FQNNGV.

The genes are TRBV29-1 and TRBJ2-2, with D perhaps TRBD2 (5 bases). Germline CDR1 reads SQVTM; CDR2 reads ANQGSEA. The germline V and J ends were trimmed by 4 bases and 6 bases, with 12 bases remaining between them. The CDR3 loop spans 13 amino acids. CDR3 residues: CSVVKGGSGELFF. CDR3 nucleotide sequence: TGCAGCGTTGTTAAAGGCGGGTCCGGGGAGCTGTTTTTT.

This chain uses TRBV29-1 with TRBJ1-2; maybe TRBD1 (6 bases). V lost 3 bases and J 8 bases, leaving 16 bases between the germline ends. The CDR3 contains 13 residues. CDR1 is SQVTM and CDR2 is ANQGSEA in the germline V gene. The CDR3: CSVEMGGSRGYTF. The CDR3 DNA sequence: TGCAGCGTTGAGATGGGGGGCTCTCGCGGCTACACCTTC.

This clonotype was seen only a few times. V usage is TRBV4-1 and J usage is TRBJ1-5; possible D gene TRBD1, 6 bases. Germline CDR1 is MGHRA and CDR2 is YSYEKL. CDR3 length: 14 residues. V was pared by 2 bases and J by 4 bases, with 9 bases between. CDR3 in amino acids: CASSQPTGNQPQHF. CDR3 DNA sequence: TGCGCCAGCAGCCAACCTACAGGGAATCAGCCCCAGCATTTT.

This clonotype has a count of ten or more. The chain links TRBV11-2 to TRBJ1-1, with D hard to call. The CDR3 covers 13 residues. V was cut by 3 bases and J by 3 bases, with 8 bases left in between. Germline V gene sequence: CDR1 SGHAT, CDR2 FQNNGV. CDR3 amino acids: CASSFAEDTEAFF. The CDR3, as DNA: TGTGCCAGCAGCTTTGCAGAGGACACTGAAGCTTTCTTT.

The sample holds many counts of this clonotype. The rearrangement links TRBV12-3 or TRBV12-4 to TRBJ2-1, with 9 bases matching TRBD2. Trimming removed 5 bases from V and 3 bases from J; junction bases left unmatched: 14. This CDR3 has 18 residues. The CDR3 sequence: CASSPYQQLAGHYNEQFF. The CDR3 nucleotides read TGTGCCAGCAGTCCTTACCAACAACTAGCGGGTCACTACAATGAGCAGTTCTTC.

This clonotype occurred a few times. The chain links TRBV18 to TRBJ2-5; D assignment may be TRBD1 or TRBD2 (5 bases each). V dropped 3 bases and J dropped 4 bases, with 6 bases sitting between them. The CDR3 length is 12 residues. Germline-derived CDR1 and CDR2 are KGHSH and LQKENI. The CDR3 bases are TGTGCCAGCTCACCGGGGGTAGAGACCCAGTACTTC. Its protein product is CASSPGVETQYF.

This chain connects TRBV28 to TRBJ1-1; no definite D call. The CDR3 is 16 amino acids. V lost 6 bases, J lost 0 bases, and 17 bases lay in between. Germline loops: CDR1 MDHEN, CDR2 SYDVKM. The CDR3 loop is CASSSVVDRLNTEAFF. In DNA, the CDR3 is TGTGCCAGCAGCTCCGTAGTGGACCGCCTGAACACTGAAGCTTTCTTT.

This clonotype was counted between two and nine times. The chain has TRBV20-1 and TRBJ1-6; D is perhaps TRBD1 (5 bases). The V end lost 6 bases, the J end lost 7 bases, and 19 bases lay between the germline ends. This CDR3 is 15 amino acids long. Per germline, CDR1 DFQATT and CDR2 SNEGSKA (reference sequence). The chain's CDR3 is CSARPPGRLNSPLHF. The DNA for the CDR3 is TGCAGTGCCCGCCCCCCGGGACGCCTCAATTCACCCCTCCACTTT.

The V gene is TRBV19, the J gene TRBJ1-5; D not resolved. Germline V gives CDR1 LNHDA, CDR2 SQIVND (reference sequence). V was pared by 7 bases and J by 0 bases, with 4 bases between. The CDR3 sequence is 12 residues long. The CDR3 coding sequence is TGTGCCAGTATGGATAGCAATCAGCCCCAGCATTTT. The encoded protein is CASMDSNQPQHF.

The rearrangement links TRBV20-1 to TRBJ2-1; TRBD2 matches 11 bases. The germline V gene encodes CDR1 DFQATT and CDR2 SNEGSKA (reference sequence). The CDR3 has 14 amino acids. The ends lost 6 bases at V and 4 bases at J; junction bases unmatched: 5. The CDR3 DNA sequence: TGCAGTGCAGTAGCGGGAGGGATATACAATGAGCAGTTCTTC. Its translation: CSAVAGGIYNEQFF.

CDR3 in DNA: TGTGCCAGCAGTGAAGCCCTTTCCGGGGAGCTGTTTTTT. Its protein is CASSEALSGELFF. The chain links TRBV6-1 to TRBJ2-2; no definite D call. Germline-derived CDR1 and CDR2 are MNHNS and SASEGT. This CDR3 is 13 amino acids long. Trimming stripped 0 bases from V and 6 bases from J, with 5 bases between.

A few counts support this clonotype. The CDR3 is CSASNRLADSYEQYF. Here the CDR3 DNA reads TGCAGTGCTAGTAATCGACTAGCGGACTCCTACGAGCAGTACTTC. This chain connects TRBV20-1 to TRBJ2-7; 9 nucleotides align to TRBD2. V lost 3 bases to trimming and J lost 0 bases; unmatched junction nucleotides: 6. This CDR3 contains 15 residues. CDR1 is DFQATT and CDR2 is SNEGSKA in the germline V gene (reference sequence).